The source of this T cell receptor (beta chain) is a study of blood T cell repertoires in COVID-19. About the research overall: Samples taken during acute and convalescent COVID-19 were collected in the United States, Italy and Spain.

The V gene lost 5 bases and the J gene lost 3 bases, with 13 bases spanning the gap. Germline lookup yields CDR1 MNHEY and CDR2 SMNVEV (reference sequence). The CDR3 contains 15 residues. Authors' methods: From reference gene primer amplification, estimates of nucleated cell counts were derived. Measured with immunoSEQ multiplex PCR; TCRdb has only the in-frame clones, and not every one. V, J and clone size are those of that table, while D and trimming were read from the DNA. The sample gives 150,000 or so clones, about 89% of which show up once; less than 0.6% is in the top ten. The chain is built from TRBV27 and TRBJ2-2; TRBD2 might be the D (6 bases). The sequence was obtained from a man over 45 with acute or convalescent COVID-19. Input material: peripheral blood. As DNA, the CDR3 is TGTGCCAGCAGTCAACGGGGGTGGGACACCGGGGAGCTGTTTTTT. Protein: CASSQRGWDTGELFF.